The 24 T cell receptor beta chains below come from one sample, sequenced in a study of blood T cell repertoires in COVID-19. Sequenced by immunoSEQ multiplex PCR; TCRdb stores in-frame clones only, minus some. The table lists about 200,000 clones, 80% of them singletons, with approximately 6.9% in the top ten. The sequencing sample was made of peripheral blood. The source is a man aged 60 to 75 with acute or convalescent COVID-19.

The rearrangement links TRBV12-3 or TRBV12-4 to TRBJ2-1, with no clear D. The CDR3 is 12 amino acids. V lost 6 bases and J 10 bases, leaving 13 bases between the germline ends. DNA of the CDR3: TGTGCCAGCAGCACCGGTCCCCAAGAGCAGTTCTTC. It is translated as CASSTGPQEQFF.

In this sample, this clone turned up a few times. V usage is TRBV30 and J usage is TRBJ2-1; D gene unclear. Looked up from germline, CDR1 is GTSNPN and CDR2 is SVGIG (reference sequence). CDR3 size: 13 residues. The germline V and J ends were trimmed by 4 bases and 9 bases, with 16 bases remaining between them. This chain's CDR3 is CAWTIPLRIEQFF. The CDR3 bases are TGTGCCTGGACCATACCCCTGAGGATTGAGCAGTTCTTC. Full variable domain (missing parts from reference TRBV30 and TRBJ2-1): SQTIHQWPATLVQPVGSPLSLECTVEGTSNPNLYWYRQAAGRGLQLLFYSVGIGQISSEVPQNLSASRPQDRQFILSSKKLLLSDSGFYLCAWTIPLRIEQFFGPGTRLTVL.

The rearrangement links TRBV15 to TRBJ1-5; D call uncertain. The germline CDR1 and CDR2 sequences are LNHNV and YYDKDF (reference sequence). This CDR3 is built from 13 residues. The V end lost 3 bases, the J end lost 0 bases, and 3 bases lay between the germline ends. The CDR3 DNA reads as TGTGCCACCAGCAGTCATAGCAATCAGCCCCAGCATTTT. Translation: CATSSHSNQPQHF.

The CDR3 loop reads CARSPRGNTIYF. For the CDR3, the DNA is TGTGCCAGAAGCCCCAGAGGAAACACCATATATTTT. V and J are TRBV7-5 and TRBJ1-3; the table assigns TRBD1, which was not confirmed against the DNA. TRBV7-5 is a known pseudogene. CDR3 length: 12 residues.

The CDR3 protein is CASRAAGTSLNEQFF. The CDR3 DNA follows: TGTGCCAGCAGGGCAGCCGGGACTAGCCTCAATGAGCAGTTCTTC. This chain links TRBV7-3 with TRBJ2-1; 9 bases agree with TRBD2. With V trimmed by 6 bases and J by 6 bases, 9 bases remained unmatched. CDR1 is SGHTA and CDR2 is FQGTGA in the germline V gene. CDR3 size: 15 residues.

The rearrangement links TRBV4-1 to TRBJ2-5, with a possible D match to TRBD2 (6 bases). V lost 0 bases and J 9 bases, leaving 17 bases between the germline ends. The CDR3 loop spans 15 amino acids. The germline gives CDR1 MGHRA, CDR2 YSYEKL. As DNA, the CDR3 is TGCGCCAGCAGCCAAGATACGGCTCCCGGCGGGGCCCAGTACTTC. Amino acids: CASSQDTAPGGAQYF.

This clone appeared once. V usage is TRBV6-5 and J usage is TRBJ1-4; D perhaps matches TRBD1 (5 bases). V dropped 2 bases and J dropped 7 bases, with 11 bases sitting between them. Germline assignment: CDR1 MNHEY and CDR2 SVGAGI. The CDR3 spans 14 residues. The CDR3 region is CASSYAGSGEKLFF. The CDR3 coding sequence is TGTGCCAGCAGTTACGCAGGGTCCGGTGAAAAACTGTTTTTT.

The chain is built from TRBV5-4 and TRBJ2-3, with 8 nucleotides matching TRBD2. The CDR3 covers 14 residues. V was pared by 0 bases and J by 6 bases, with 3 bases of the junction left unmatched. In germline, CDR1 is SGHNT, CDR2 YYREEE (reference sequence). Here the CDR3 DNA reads TGTGCCAGCAGCTTGGGGACTAGCCTCGATACGCAGTATTTT. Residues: CASSLGTSLDTQYF. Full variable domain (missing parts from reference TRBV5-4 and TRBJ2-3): ETGVTQSPTHLIKTRGQQVTLRCSSQSGHNTVSWYQQALGQGPQFIFQYYREEENGRGNFPPRFSGLQFPNYSSELNVNALELDDSALYLCASSLGTSLDTQYFGPGTRLTVL.

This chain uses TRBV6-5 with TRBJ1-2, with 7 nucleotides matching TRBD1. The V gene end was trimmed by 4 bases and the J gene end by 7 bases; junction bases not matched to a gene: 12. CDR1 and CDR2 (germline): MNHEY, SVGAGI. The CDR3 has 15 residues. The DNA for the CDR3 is TGTGCCAGCAGTTCCCTTACCTTAGGGGGCGGTGGCTACACCTTC. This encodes CASSSLTLGGGGYTF.

The CDR3 sequence is CASSYVQGSNQPQHF. As DNA, the CDR3 is TGTGCCAGCAGCTATGTCCAGGGCAGCAATCAGCCCCAGCATTTT. The rearrangement links TRBV7-2 to TRBJ1-5; D may be TRBD1 (5 bases). Germline lookup yields CDR1 SGHTA and CDR2 FQGNSA. Trimming took off 4 bases at V and 1 base at J, with 11 bases between the two ends. The CDR3 has 15 residues.

The CDR3 sequence is CASTPTGRRGEQFF. CDR3 DNA sequence: TGTGCCAGCACTCCCACCGGGCGGCGGGGTGAGCAGTTCTTC. The V and J genes are TRBV27 and TRBJ2-1; D might be TRBD2 (6 bases). The CDR3 consists of 14 residues. V lost 7 bases, J lost 9 bases, and 19 bases lay in between. From germline, CDR1 is MNHEY and CDR2 SMNVEV (reference sequence).

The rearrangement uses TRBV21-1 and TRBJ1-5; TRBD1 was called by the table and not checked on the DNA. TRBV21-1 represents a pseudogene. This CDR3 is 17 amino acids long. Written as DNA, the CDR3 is TGTGCCAGCATCGTTTACTCCCGGGACAGGGCCAATCAGCCCCAGCATTTT. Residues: CASIVYSRDRANQPQHF.

Written as DNA, the CDR3 is TGTGCCACCAGCCCCTCGGGACAGTCCTACGAGCAGTACTTC. This gives the protein CATSPSGQSYEQYF. The rearrangement links TRBV15 to TRBJ2-7, with 7 bases identical to TRBD1. After removal of 5 bases from V and 1 base from J, the junction contained 5 bases not matched to a gene. CDR3 length: 14 amino acids. Looked up from germline, CDR1 is LNHNV and CDR2 is YYDKDF (reference sequence).

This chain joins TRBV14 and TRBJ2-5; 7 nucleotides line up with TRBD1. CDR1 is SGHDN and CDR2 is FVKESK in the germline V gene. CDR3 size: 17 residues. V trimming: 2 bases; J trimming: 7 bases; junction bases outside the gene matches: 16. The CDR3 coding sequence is TGTGCCAGCAGCCAACGACAGGGTGGAAAACAATGGGGGACCCAGTACTTC. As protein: CASSQRQGGKQWGTQYF.

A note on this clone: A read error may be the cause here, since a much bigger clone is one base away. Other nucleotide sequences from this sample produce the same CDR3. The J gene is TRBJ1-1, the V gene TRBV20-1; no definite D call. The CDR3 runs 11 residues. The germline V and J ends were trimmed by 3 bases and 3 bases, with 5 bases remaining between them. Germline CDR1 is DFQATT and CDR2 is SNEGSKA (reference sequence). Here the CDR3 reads CSAREDTEAFF. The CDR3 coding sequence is TGCAGTGCTAGGGAGGACACTGAAGCTTTCTTT.

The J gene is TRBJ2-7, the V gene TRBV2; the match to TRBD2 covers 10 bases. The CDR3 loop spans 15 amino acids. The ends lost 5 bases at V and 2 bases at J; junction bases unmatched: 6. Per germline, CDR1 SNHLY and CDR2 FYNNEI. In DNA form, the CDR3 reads TGTGCCAGCAGTTACCCCAGCGGGGGGGCCTACGAGCAGTACTTC. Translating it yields CASSYPSGGAYEQYF.

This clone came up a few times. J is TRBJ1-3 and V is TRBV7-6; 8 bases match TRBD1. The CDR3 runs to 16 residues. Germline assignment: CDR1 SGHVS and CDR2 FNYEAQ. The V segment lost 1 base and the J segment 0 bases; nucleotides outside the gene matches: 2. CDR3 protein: CASSLGQGFSGNTIYF. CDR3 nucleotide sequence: TGTGCCAGCAGCTTAGGACAGGGGTTCTCTGGAAACACCATATATTTT.

CDR3 region: CASSLQTGTNEKLFF. The CDR3 nucleotides read TGTGCCAGCAGTTTACAGACAGGCACTAATGAAAAACTGTTTTTT. The chain recombines TRBV28 with TRBJ1-4; possible D gene TRBD1, 6 bases. Trimming pared 2 bases from V and 2 bases from J, leaving 9 bases between. Germline lookup yields CDR1 MDHEN and CDR2 SYDVKM. This CDR3 is built from 15 residues. Based on the CDR3 plus reference TRBV28 and TRBJ1-4, the full variable domain is DVKVTQSSRYLVKRTGEKVFLECVQDMDHENMFWYRQDPGLGLRLIYFSYDVKMKEKGDIPEGYSVSREKKERFSLILESASTNQTSMYLCASSLQTGTNEKLFFGSGTQLSVL.

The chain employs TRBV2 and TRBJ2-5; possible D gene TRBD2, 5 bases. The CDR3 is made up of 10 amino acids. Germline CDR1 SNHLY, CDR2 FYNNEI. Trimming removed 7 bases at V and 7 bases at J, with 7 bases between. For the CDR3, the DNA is TGTGCCAGCACTGCGGGGACCCAGTACTTC. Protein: CASTAGTQYF.

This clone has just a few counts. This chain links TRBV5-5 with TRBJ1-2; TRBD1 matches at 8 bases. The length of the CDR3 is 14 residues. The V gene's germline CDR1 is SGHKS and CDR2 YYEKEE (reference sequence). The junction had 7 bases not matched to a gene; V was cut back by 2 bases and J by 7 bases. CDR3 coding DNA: TGTGCCAGCAGCTTCGTCGGGACAGGTCGTGGCTACACCTTC. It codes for CASSFVGTGRGYTF.

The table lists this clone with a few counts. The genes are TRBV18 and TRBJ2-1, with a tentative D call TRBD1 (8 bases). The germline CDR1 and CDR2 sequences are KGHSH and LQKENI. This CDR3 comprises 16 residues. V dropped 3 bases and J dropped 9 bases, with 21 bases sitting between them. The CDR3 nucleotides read TGTGCCAGCTCACCCGTGGAACAGGGGGGGCCCATTGAGCAGTTCTTC. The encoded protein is CASSPVEQGGPIEQFF.

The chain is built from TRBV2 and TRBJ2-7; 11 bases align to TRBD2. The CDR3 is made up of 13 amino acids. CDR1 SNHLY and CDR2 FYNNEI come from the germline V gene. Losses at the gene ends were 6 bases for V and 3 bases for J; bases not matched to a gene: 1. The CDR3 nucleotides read TGTGCCAGCAGCGGGACTAGCGGCTACGAGCAGTACTTC. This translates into CASSGTSGYEQYF.

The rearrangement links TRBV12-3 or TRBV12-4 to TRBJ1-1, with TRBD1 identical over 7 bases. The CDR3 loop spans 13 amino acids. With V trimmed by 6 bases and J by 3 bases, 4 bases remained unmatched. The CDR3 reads CASRATGYTEAFF. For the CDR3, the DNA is TGTGCCAGCAGGGCGACAGGGTACACTGAAGCTTTCTTT.

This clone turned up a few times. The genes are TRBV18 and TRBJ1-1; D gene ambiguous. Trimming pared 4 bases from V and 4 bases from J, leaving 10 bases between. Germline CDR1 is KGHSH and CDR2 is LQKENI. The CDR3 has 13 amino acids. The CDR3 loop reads CASSQVAGTEAFF. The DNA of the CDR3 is TGTGCCAGCTCACAGGTAGCGGGCACTGAAGCTTTCTTT.